Here is one TCR beta chain with its context. The CDR3 runs 16 residues. Germline V gene lookup returns CDR1 MNHNS and CDR2 SASEGT. Trimming removed 0 bases from V and 3 bases from J; junction bases left unmatched: 2. The data stem from a study of shared clonotypes between healthy human individuals. The overall study: In total, the donors were a couple of women and a few men aged 18 to 49.

A 200 ng quantity of DNA, tens of thousands of T cell genomes, went into the sorted-subset replicate PCRs. Clones were read by immunoSEQ multiplex PCR, and TCRdb kept only the in-frame ones, dropping some. Of around 1,900,000 clones listed, roughly 95% are singletons. Naivety among CD8 cells was defined by CD45RO negativity and positive CCR7 selection, thereby excluding terminally differentiated effector memory CD45RA+ cells. The donor population consisted of healthy HIV-negative adults with no recent acute infections or vaccinations. Every contributor of samples was a Caucasian grown-up residing in Nashville, Tennessee.

This receptor was identified in a man between 18 and 35 years old in good health. Some clones in this sample may be carry-over from other donors' samples. V is TRBV6-1 and J is TRBJ2-2; 9 positions match TRBD2. The sample was naive CD8+ T cells from PBMCs. Here the CDR3 reads CASSEALAGDTGELFF. Here the CDR3 DNA reads TGTGCCAGCAGTGAAGCATTAGCGGGAGACACCGGGGAGCTGTTTTTT.